The rows below give T cell receptor beta chains drawn from one sample of a study of blood T cell repertoires in COVID-19. TCRdb's copy holds only in-frame clones and misses some; the assay was immunoSEQ multiplex PCR. There are some 50,000 clones in the sample; approximately 80% occur only once, and more than 2.5% lies in the top ten. Material for sequencing was peripheral blood. These receptors came from a man aged 45-65 years with acute or convalescent COVID-19. The CDR3 runs from the conserved cysteine through the conserved F or W. Fields, in order: clone size, D gene, J gene, V gene, CDR3 DNA, CDR3 protein. A D gene is named only where the DNA matches it firmly. Rows give clone size only sometimes, using once, few, many, or a class for an expanded clone.

abundance: -
d_gene: TRBD1
j_gene: TRBJ2-6
v_gene: TRBV6-5
CDR3nt: TGTGCCAGCAGTTACCAGGGGGCTGGGGCCAACGTCCTGACTTTC
CDR3aa: CASSYQGAGANVLTF

abundance: once
d_gene: TRBD1
j_gene: TRBJ1-2
v_gene: TRBV28
CDR3nt: TGTGCCAGCACCTTCGGCCCTCAGGGGGCGCATGGCTACACCTTC
CDR3aa: CASTFGPQGAHGYTF

abundance: -
d_gene: -
j_gene: TRBJ2-7
v_gene: TRBV5-1
CDR3nt: TGCGCCAGCAGCTTGGAGGGCAGGGGTTACGAGCAGTACTTC
CDR3aa: CASSLEGRGYEQYF

abundance: -
d_gene: TRBD2
j_gene: TRBJ2-1
v_gene: TRBV10-3
CDR3nt: TGTGCCATCAGCACTAGCGGGGTGGGCAATGAGCAGTTCTTC
CDR3aa: CAISTSGVGNEQFF

abundance: -
d_gene: TRBD1
j_gene: TRBJ2-1
v_gene: TRBV29-1
CDR3nt: TGCAGCGCCCAGCGGGACAGGGGGCGTAATGAGCAGTTCTTC
CDR3aa: CSAQRDRGRNEQFF

abundance: once
d_gene: TRBD1
j_gene: TRBJ2-3
v_gene: TRBV10-3
CDR3nt: TGTGCCACAGGGGGCTTTGCTAGCACAGATACGCAGTATTTT
CDR3aa: CATGGFASTDTQYF

abundance: once
d_gene: -
j_gene: TRBJ2-1
v_gene: TRBV10-3
CDR3nt: TGTGCCATCAGTGTACTAGCTGACTTCTCCTACAATGAGCAGTTCTTC
CDR3aa: CAISVLADFSYNEQFF

abundance: -
d_gene: TRBD2
j_gene: TRBJ2-1
v_gene: TRBV7-6
CDR3nt: TGTGCCAGCAGCGGAGGACTAGCGGGAGGTTTAGGCTACAATGAGCAGTTCTTC
CDR3aa: CASSGGLAGGLGYNEQFF

abundance: -
d_gene: TRBD1
j_gene: TRBJ1-2
v_gene: TRBV5-6
CDR3nt: TGTGCCAGCAGCTTCGGACAGGGAATTTTGAGCTACACCTTC
CDR3aa: CASSFGQGILSYTF

abundance: once
d_gene: -
j_gene: TRBJ2-1
v_gene: TRBV6-4
CDR3nt: TGTGCCAGCAGTGACTCAGGCAGGGTCTCCTACAATGAGCAGTTCTTC
CDR3aa: CASSDSGRVSYNEQFF

abundance: -
d_gene: TRBD2
j_gene: TRBJ2-1
v_gene: TRBV7-3
CDR3nt: TGTGCCAGCAGCTTAACTCGCGGGGGGTACAATGAGCAGTTCTTC
CDR3aa: CASSLTRGGYNEQFF

abundance: -
d_gene: TRBD1
j_gene: TRBJ1-5
v_gene: TRBV24-1
CDR3nt: TGTGCCACCAGTGGGGCTAGGGGACAGGGAAATCAGCCCCAGCATTTT
CDR3aa: CATSGARGQGNQPQHF

abundance: -
d_gene: TRBD2
j_gene: TRBJ2-3
v_gene: TRBV5-6
CDR3nt: TGTGCCAGCAGCTTGCGGCGGGGGGACACAGATACGCAGTATTTT
CDR3aa: CASSLRRGDTDTQYF

abundance: -
d_gene: TRBD2
j_gene: TRBJ2-5
v_gene: TRBV28
CDR3nt: TGTGCCAGCAGGGAGCGGGGAGAGACCCAGTACTTC
CDR3aa: CASRERGETQYF

abundance: -
d_gene: -
j_gene: TRBJ2-1
v_gene: TRBV15
CDR3nt: TGTGCCACCAGCGGCCCGACCTACAATGAGCAGTTCTTC
CDR3aa: CATSGPTYNEQFF

abundance: -
d_gene: TRBD1
j_gene: TRBJ2-1
v_gene: TRBV18
CDR3nt: TGTGCCAGCTCACCACCGATTAGGGACAGGGAAGTATTCAATGAGCAGTTCTTC
CDR3aa: CASSPPIRDREVFNEQFF

abundance: -
d_gene: -
j_gene: TRBJ1-3
v_gene: TRBV18
CDR3nt: TGTGCCAGCTCACCACTAACAGCCTCTGGAAACACCATATATTTT
CDR3aa: CASSPLTASGNTIYF

abundance: -
d_gene: TRBD1
j_gene: TRBJ1-3
v_gene: TRBV11-2
CDR3nt: TGTGCCAGCAGACAGACAGGGCGCTCTAGGCGAAACACCATATATTTT
CDR3aa: CASRQTGRSRRNTIYF

abundance: -
d_gene: -
j_gene: TRBJ1-4
v_gene: TRBV5-5
CDR3nt: TGTGCCAGCAGCTTGGCTCCACAGTTCGGAGAAAAACTGTTTTTT
CDR3aa: CASSLAPQFGEKLFF

abundance: -
d_gene: TRBD1
j_gene: TRBJ1-1
v_gene: TRBV7-9
CDR3nt: TGTGCCAGCAGCTCCCAGGGGGACACTGAAGCTTTCTTT
CDR3aa: CASSSQGDTEAFF

abundance: -
d_gene: TRBD2
j_gene: TRBJ2-6
v_gene: TRBV28
CDR3nt: TGTGCCAGCAGTTCCCTTGGGGGGGTTACCAACGTCCTGACTTTC
CDR3aa: CASSSLGGVTNVLTF

abundance: -
d_gene: TRBD2
j_gene: TRBJ2-3
v_gene: TRBV7-8
CDR3nt: TGTGCCAGCAGCTTAGTAGCGGGAGGATTCACAGATACGCAGTATTTT
CDR3aa: CASSLVAGGFTDTQYF

abundance: -
d_gene: -
j_gene: TRBJ1-5
v_gene: TRBV4-1
CDR3nt: TGCGCCAGCAGCCAAAGGAGTGGCAATCAGCCCCAGCATTTT
CDR3aa: CASSQRSGNQPQHF

abundance: -
d_gene: -
j_gene: TRBJ2-2
v_gene: TRBV19
CDR3nt: TGTGCCAGTAGTATGAGTATCGGGGAGCTGTTTTTT
CDR3aa: CASSMSIGELFF

abundance: -
d_gene: -
j_gene: TRBJ1-6
v_gene: TRBV27
CDR3nt: TGTGCCAGCAGTCTCTCGCGCTATAATTCACCCCTCCACTTT
CDR3aa: CASSLSRYNSPLHF

abundance: once
d_gene: -
j_gene: TRBJ1-2
v_gene: TRBV28
CDR3nt: TGTGCCAGCAGTTTTAAAGGGGTTCAGTTAGCTAACTATGGCTACACCTTC
CDR3aa: CASSFKGVQLANYGYTF

abundance: -
d_gene: TRBD2
j_gene: TRBJ2-3
v_gene: TRBV4-1
CDR3nt: TGCGCCAGCAGCGAGACTAGCGGGGGTGGCACAGATACGCAGTATTTT
CDR3aa: CASSETSGGGTDTQYF

abundance: -
d_gene: TRBD2
j_gene: TRBJ2-7
v_gene: TRBV19
CDR3nt: TGTGCCAGTAGTATAGGATCCGGGGGGGACGAGCAGTACTTC
CDR3aa: CASSIGSGGDEQYF

abundance: -
d_gene: TRBD1
j_gene: TRBJ1-6
v_gene: TRBV6-4
CDR3nt: TGTGCCAGCAGTGCAGCCAGGGGGCTATCACCCCTCCACTTT
CDR3aa: CASSAARGLSPLHF

abundance: -
d_gene: TRBD1
j_gene: TRBJ2-7
v_gene: TRBV28
CDR3nt: TGTGCCAGCAGTTTAATGGGACAGGGAAACTACGAGCAGTACTTC
CDR3aa: CASSLMGQGNYEQYF

abundance: few
d_gene: TRBD1
j_gene: TRBJ2-7
v_gene: TRBV5-1
CDR3nt: TGCGCCAGCAGCTTGGACGGGGGACAGGGGGGCGAGCAGTACTTC
CDR3aa: CASSLDGGQGGEQYF

abundance: -
d_gene: TRBD2
j_gene: TRBJ2-7
v_gene: TRBV6-2/TRBV6-3
CDR3nt: TGTGCCAGCAGTTACCTAGCGGGGTTCTCCTACGAGCAGTACTTC
CDR3aa: CASSYLAGFSYEQYF

abundance: few
d_gene: -
j_gene: TRBJ2-2
v_gene: TRBV11-3
CDR3nt: TGTGCCAGCAGCTCATCCCTCTCGCGAGGCACCGGGGAGCTGTTTTTT
CDR3aa: CASSSSLSRGTGELFF